The 17 T cell receptor beta chains below come from one sample, sequenced in a study of T cells in Graves' hyperthyroidism and ophthalmopathy. RNA transcripts gave rise to amplified TCR beta CDR3 regions. In the first-round RT-PCR of the TCR CDR3, the HTBI primer set was used. TCRdb re-called the multiplex PCR reads through MiXCR, storing one row per CDR3 protein. There are 500,000 or so distinct CDR3 sequences in the sample; roughly 17% occur only once, and about 16% lies in the top ten. The source material was blood. Receptors originate from a woman between 18 and 30 years old with Graves' ophthalmopathy.

This clonotype was seen at least ten times. This chain links TRBV30 with TRBJ2-5; D gene ambiguous. The ends were cut back, 0 bases at V and 6 bases at J, with 5 bases in the middle. Germline V CDR1 and CDR2: GTSNPN, SVGIG (reference sequence). The CDR3 sequence is 11 residues long. CDR3 region: CAWSVLQTQYF. In DNA form, the CDR3 reads TGTGCCTGGAGTGTACTACAGACCCAGTACTTC. The full variable domain, with the rest looked up from reference TRBV30 and TRBJ2-5, is SQTIHQWPATLVQPVGSPLSLECTVEGTSNPNLYWYRQAAGRGLQLLFYSVGIGQISSEVPQNLSASRPQDRQFILSSKKLLLSDSGFYLCAWSVLQTQYFGPGTRLLVL.

The chain is built from TRBV6-4 and TRBJ1-2, with D unclear. Germline CDR1 is MRHNA and CDR2 is SNTAGT. The CDR3 has 14 residues. V dropped 5 bases and J dropped 0 bases, with 10 bases sitting between them. The CDR3 DNA follows: TGTGCCAGCAGTTCAGACCCCACTAACTATGGCTACACCTTC. Its translation is CASSSDPTNYGYTF.

This chain links TRBV27 with TRBJ2-7; the D gene is possibly TRBD1 (5 bases). V was shortened by 8 bases and J by 6 bases, with 20 bases between the two germline ends. The CDR3 has 14 residues. The germline V gene encodes CDR1 MNHEY and CDR2 SMNVEV (reference sequence). The CDR3 spells CASDRSPGWGEQYF. CDR3 DNA sequence: TGTGCCAGCGATCGCAGTCCAGGGTGGGGCGAGCAGTACTTC.

V gene TRBV2 combines with J gene TRBJ2-3, with 9 bases fitting TRBD2. The CDR3 has 19 amino acids. V was pared by 6 bases and J by 5 bases, with 21 bases of the junction left unmatched. Germline values: CDR1 SNHLY, CDR2 FYNNEI. The CDR3 sequence is CASRPPGGGGGGPGDTQYF. The CDR3 DNA is TGTGCCAGCAGACCCCCAGGAGGCGGGGGGGGGGGCCCTGGAGATACGCAGTATTTT.

This clonotype has only a few counts. The rearrangement uses TRBV14 and TRBJ1-4; 7 positions agree with TRBD1. The ends lost 4 bases at V and 5 bases at J; junction bases unmatched: 4. CDR3 length: 14 amino acids. Germline V gives CDR1 SGHDN, CDR2 FVKESK. CDR3 sequence reads: CASSPGQMNEKLFF. Written as DNA, the CDR3 is TGTGCCAGCAGCCCGGGACAGATGAATGAAAAACTGTTTTTT.

As for this clonotype: A much larger clone lies a single base off, so this may be a read error. This chain uses TRBV28 with TRBJ2-1; no firm D call. CDR3 length: 14 residues. From germline, CDR1 is MDHEN and CDR2 SYDVKM. Trimming took 3 bases from V and 5 from J, leaving 11 bases between them. CDR3 DNA sequence: TGTGCCAGCAGTTTCCGGTGGGAAAACAATGAGCAGTTCTTC. Residues: CASSFRWENNEQFF.

In its sample, this clonotype was seen many times. The chain carries TRBV28 and TRBJ1-4; D gene ambiguous. The CDR3 spans 14 residues. Germline CDR1 and CDR2: MDHEN and SYDVKM. Trimming pared 3 bases from V and 3 bases from J, leaving 8 bases between. In DNA, the CDR3 is TGTGCCAGCAGTTTCCAGGCAGCTAATGAAAAACTGTTTTTT. Translated, it gives CASSFQAANEKLFF.

The V gene is TRBV7-6, the J gene TRBJ1-1; no clear D. The CDR3 is made up of 14 amino acids. Germline CDR1 is SGHVS and CDR2 is FNYEAQ. V shed 1 base and J shed 7 bases, with 13 bases lying between them. Written as DNA, the CDR3 is TGTGCCAGCAGCTTAGAAGACGCGTGGAGTGAAGCTTTCTTT. Translation gives CASSLEDAWSEAFF.

This clonotype was counted at least ten times. The chain couples TRBV2 to TRBJ1-2; D is unresolved. The CDR3 has 13 amino acids. The V gene's germline CDR1 is SNHLY and CDR2 FYNNEI. Trimming left V 5 bases short and J 4 bases short, with 11 bases between. The CDR3 reads CASSSFGSYGYTF. The CDR3 DNA is TGTGCCAGCAGTTCCTTCGGGAGCTATGGCTACACCTTC. Full variable domain (remainder filled in from reference TRBV2 and TRBJ1-2): EPEVTQTPSHQVTQMGQEVILRCVPISNHLYFYWYRQILGQKVEFLVSFYNNEISEKSEIFDDQFSVERPDGSNFTLKIRSTKLEDSAMYFCASSSFGSYGYTFGSGTRLTVV.

The V gene is TRBV15, the J gene TRBJ1-5; TRBD1 is a possible D gene (5 bases). Per the germline V gene, CDR1 is LNHNV and CDR2 is YYDKDF (reference sequence). V was pared by 1 base and J by 1 base, with 8 bases between. The CDR3 covers 15 residues. The CDR3 reads CATSRGQRSNQPQHF. The CDR3 region has the DNA TGTGCCACCAGCAGAGGACAGCGCAGCAATCAGCCCCAGCATTTT. The complete variable domain, with remaining parts taken from reference TRBV15 and TRBJ1-5, reads DAMVIQNPRYQVTQFGKPVTLSCSQTLNHNVMYWYQQKSSQAPKLLFHYYDKDFNNEADTPDNFQSRRPNTSFCFLDIRSPGLGDTAMYLCATSRGQRSNQPQHFGDGTRLSIL.

The genes are TRBV7-2 and TRBJ2-1; D not certain. Germline CDR1 reads SGHTA; CDR2 reads FQGNSA. CDR3 length equals 14 residues. V gave up 5 bases and J gave up 12 bases, with 20 bases separating them. As DNA, the CDR3 is TGTGCCAGCAGCCGAATGTTGGTCCAGTCTTTGCAGTTCTTC. This sequence encodes CASSRMLVQSLQFF.

The chain couples TRBV6-1 to TRBJ1-1; D is unclear. Germline V lookup: CDR1 MNHNS, CDR2 SASEGT. The CDR3 contains 15 residues. The V end was cut by 6 bases, the J end by 6 bases, with 20 bases between. CDR3 in amino acids: CASSRSRGGGSEAFF. CDR3 DNA sequence: TGTGCCAGCAGCCGCTCGCGGGGAGGAGGCTCTGAAGCTTTCTTT.

This clonotype was observed a few times. This rearrangement joins TRBV7-2 to TRBJ2-7; 10 nucleotides match TRBD2. Germline-derived CDR1 and CDR2 are SGHTA and FQGNSA. The CDR3 covers 16 residues. V shed 1 base, J shed 4 bases, and the junction held 7 bases outside the gene matches. The CDR3 nucleotides are TGTGCCAGCAGCTTAGGGGAGCGGGAGGGAACATACGAGCAGTACTTC. Translating gives CASSLGEREGTYEQYF.

CDR3 region: CSARGRGWLSTGELFF. The CDR3 bases are TGCAGTGCTAGGGGCAGGGGATGGTTGAGCACCGGGGAGCTGTTTTTT. The chain carries TRBV20-1 and TRBJ2-2; D perhaps matches TRBD1 (6 bases). The CDR3 consists of 16 residues. Looked up from germline, CDR1 is DFQATT and CDR2 is SNEGSKA (reference sequence). V was pared by 3 bases and J by 4 bases, with 18 bases between.

To note about this clonotype: The conserved phenylalanine or tryptophan normally closing the CDR3 is absent here, so this likely arose from a read error. This chain uses TRBV9 with TRBJ1-1; no definite D call. The CDR3 totals 14 residues. The V gene lost 4 bases and the J gene lost 1 base, with 11 bases spanning the gap. The germline V gene has CDR1 SGDLS and CDR2 YYNGEE. The CDR3 loop is CASSQRAENTEAFL. The CDR3 region has the DNA TGTGCCAGCAGCCAGCGGGCGGAGAACACTGAAGCTTTCCTT.

This clonotype was counted at least ten times. This sequence joins TRBV30 and TRBJ1-2, with D maybe TRBD1 (5 bases). The ends were cut back, 5 bases at V and 4 bases at J, with 11 bases in the middle. The germline V gene has CDR1 GTSNPN and CDR2 SVGIG (reference sequence). The CDR3 runs to 12 residues. The CDR3: CAWEQGLYGYTF. CDR3 bases: TGTGCCTGGGAGCAGGGCCTCTATGGCTACACCTTC.

Comments on this clonotype: A much more abundant neighbour one base away suggests this may be a read error. V is TRBV30 and J is TRBJ1-1; D is perhaps TRBD1 (5 bases). The CDR3 consists of 12 residues. Trimming removed 4 bases from V and 3 bases from J, with 9 bases in between. Germline V gives CDR1 GTSNPN, CDR2 SVGIG (reference sequence). In DNA, the CDR3 is TGTGCCTGGACAGGGAGGCACACTGAAGCTTTCTTT. This gives the protein CAWTGRHTEAFF.